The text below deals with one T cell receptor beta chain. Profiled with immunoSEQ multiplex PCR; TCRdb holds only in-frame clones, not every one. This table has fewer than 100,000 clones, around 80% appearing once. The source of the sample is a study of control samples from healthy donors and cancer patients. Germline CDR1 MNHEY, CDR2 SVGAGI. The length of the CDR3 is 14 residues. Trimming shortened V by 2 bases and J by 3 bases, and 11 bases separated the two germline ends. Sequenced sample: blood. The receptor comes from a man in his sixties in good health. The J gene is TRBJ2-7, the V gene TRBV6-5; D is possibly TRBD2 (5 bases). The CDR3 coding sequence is TGTGCCAGCAGTTACGCTGGGAGTGGCTACGAGCAGTACTTC. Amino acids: CASSYAGSGYEQYF.